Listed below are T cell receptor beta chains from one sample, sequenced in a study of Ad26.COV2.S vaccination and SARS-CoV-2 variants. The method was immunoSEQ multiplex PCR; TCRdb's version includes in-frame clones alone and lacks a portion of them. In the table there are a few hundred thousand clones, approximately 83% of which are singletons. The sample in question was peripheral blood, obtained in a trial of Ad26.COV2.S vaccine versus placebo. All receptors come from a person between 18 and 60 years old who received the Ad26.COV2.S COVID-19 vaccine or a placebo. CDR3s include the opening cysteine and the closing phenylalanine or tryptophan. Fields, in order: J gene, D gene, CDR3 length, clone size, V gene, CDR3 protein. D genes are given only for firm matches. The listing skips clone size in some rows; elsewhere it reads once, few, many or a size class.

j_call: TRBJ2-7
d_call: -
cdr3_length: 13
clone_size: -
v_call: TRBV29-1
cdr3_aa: CSVVGLGGNEQYF

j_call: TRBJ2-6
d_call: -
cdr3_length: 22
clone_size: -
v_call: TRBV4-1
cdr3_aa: CASSQPSFSLRTASSGANVLTF

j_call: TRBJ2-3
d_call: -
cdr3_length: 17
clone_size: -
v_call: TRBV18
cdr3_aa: CASSPPFAGESTDTQYF

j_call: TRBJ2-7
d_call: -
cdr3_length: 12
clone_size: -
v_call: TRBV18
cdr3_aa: CASSGEPYEQYF

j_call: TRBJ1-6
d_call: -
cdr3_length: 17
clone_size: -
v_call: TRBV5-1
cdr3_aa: CASSLWSGSSYNSPLHF

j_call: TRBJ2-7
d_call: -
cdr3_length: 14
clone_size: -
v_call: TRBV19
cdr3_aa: CASSIVEGVYEQYF

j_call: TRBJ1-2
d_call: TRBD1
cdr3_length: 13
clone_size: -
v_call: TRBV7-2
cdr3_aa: CASSLNRGYGYTF

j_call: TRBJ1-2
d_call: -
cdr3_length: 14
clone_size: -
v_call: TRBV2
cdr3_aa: CASSVEQGFYGYTF

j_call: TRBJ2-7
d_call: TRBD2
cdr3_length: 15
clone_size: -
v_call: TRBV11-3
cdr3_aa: CASSSREYLVYEQYF

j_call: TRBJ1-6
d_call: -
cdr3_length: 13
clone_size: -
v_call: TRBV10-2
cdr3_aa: CASDDNYNSPLHF

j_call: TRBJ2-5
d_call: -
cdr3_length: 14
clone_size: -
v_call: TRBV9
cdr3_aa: CASSVGGAQETQYF

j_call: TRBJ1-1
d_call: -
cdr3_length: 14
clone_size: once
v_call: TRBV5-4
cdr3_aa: CASRPGTLNTEAFF

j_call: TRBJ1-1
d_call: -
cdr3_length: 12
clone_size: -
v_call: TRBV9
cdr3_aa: CASSVEGTEAFF

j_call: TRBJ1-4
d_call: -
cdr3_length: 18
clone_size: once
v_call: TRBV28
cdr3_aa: CASSSWDTSTATNEKLFF

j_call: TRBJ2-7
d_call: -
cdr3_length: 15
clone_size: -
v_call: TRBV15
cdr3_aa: CATSRDPGSSYEQYF

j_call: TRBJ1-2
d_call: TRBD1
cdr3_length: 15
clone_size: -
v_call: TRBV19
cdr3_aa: CASSPSWTGGFGYTF

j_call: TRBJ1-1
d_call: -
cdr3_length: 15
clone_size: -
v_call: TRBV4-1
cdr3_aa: CASSQGYSGNTEAFF

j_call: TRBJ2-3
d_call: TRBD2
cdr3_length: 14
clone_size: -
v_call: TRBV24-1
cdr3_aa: CATGGSGRTDTQYF

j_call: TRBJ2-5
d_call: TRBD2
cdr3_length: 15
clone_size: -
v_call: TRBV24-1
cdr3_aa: CATSDRGLAQETQYF

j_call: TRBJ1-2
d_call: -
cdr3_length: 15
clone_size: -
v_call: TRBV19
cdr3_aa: CASSIHGELGYGYTF

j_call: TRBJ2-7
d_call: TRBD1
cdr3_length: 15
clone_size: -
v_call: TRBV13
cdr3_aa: CASSFGQGSSVEQYF

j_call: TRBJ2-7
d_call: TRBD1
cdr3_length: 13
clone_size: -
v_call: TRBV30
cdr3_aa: CAWRDRGYDEQYF